Presented here are 25 T cell receptor beta chains from one specimen sequenced in a study of shared clonotypes between healthy human individuals. This table comes from immunoSEQ multiplex PCR, and its TCRdb copy is limited to in-frame clones, with some not included. Altogether roughly 2.1 million clones are present, about 93% being singletons, with the ten largest covering more than 1.5%. Naivety among CD8 cells was defined by CD45RO negativity and positive CCR7 selection, thereby excluding terminally differentiated effector memory CD45RA+ cells. Sample: naive CD8+ T cells from PBMCs. Receptor source: a man between 18 and 29 years old in good health. Some clones in this sample may be carry-over from other donors' samples.

The rearrangement uses TRBV7-8 and TRBJ2-3; TRBD2 agrees at 8 bases. Germline V gene lookup returns CDR1 SGHVS and CDR2 FQNEAQ. Unmatched junction bases numbered 9, after V lost 7 bases and J lost 0 bases. The CDR3 totals 16 residues. The CDR3 coding sequence is TGTGCCAGCAACTCCGTCGGCGGGAGGAGCACAGATACGCAGTATTTT. This sequence encodes CASNSVGGRSTDTQYF.

A note on this clone: Other DNA sequences in the sample encode the same CDR3. The V gene is TRBV7-2, the J gene TRBJ2-1, with 10 positions matching TRBD2. After removal of 1 base from V and 7 bases from J, the junction contained 4 bases not matched to a gene. CDR1 is SGHTA, CDR2 FQGNSA, per germline. The CDR3 loop spans 15 amino acids. The CDR3 sequence: CASSLGAGGRNEQFF. The CDR3 DNA is TGTGCCAGCAGCTTAGGAGCGGGAGGGCGGAATGAGCAGTTCTTC.

The J gene is TRBJ1-5, the V gene TRBV6-5; D not resolved. CDR1 MNHEY and CDR2 SVGAGI come from the germline V gene. Trimming shortened V by 11 bases and J by 0 bases, and 11 bases separated the two germline ends. CDR3 length equals 13 residues. The CDR3: CAAGKFSNQPQHF. The CDR3 coding sequence is TGTGCCGCTGGGAAGTTTAGCAATCAGCCCCAGCATTTT.

This chain uses TRBV4-2 with TRBJ2-2; D is possibly TRBD2 (5 bases). Trimming left V 3 bases short and J 0 bases short, with 11 bases between. This CDR3 contains 16 residues. Germline lookup yields CDR1 LGHNA and CDR2 YNFKEQ. CDR3 sequence: CASSQGSESNTGELFF. The CDR3, as DNA: TGTGCCAGCAGCCAGGGGAGCGAATCGAACACCGGGGAGCTGTTTTTT.

CDR3 protein: CASSIGAGFNQPQHF. As DNA, the CDR3 is TGTGCCAGTAGTATAGGGGCAGGGTTCAATCAGCCCCAGCATTTT. The chain joins TRBV19 to TRBJ1-5; D is possibly TRBD1 (5 bases). The CDR3 extends over 15 amino acids. Trimming cost V 1 base and J 3 bases, with 10 bases left between them. Germline V gene sequence: CDR1 LNHDA, CDR2 SQIVND (reference sequence).

The J gene is TRBJ2-1, the V gene TRBV2; D is possibly TRBD2 (5 bases). CDR1 SNHLY and CDR2 FYNNEI come from the germline V gene. CDR3 length: 15 residues. V was cut by 3 bases and J by 2 bases, with 11 bases left in between. The CDR3 nucleotides read TGTGCCAGCAGTGAGGGGAGCGGCACCTACAATGAGCAGTTCTTC. It specifies CASSEGSGTYNEQFF.

This clone showed up just once. This chain links TRBV27 with TRBJ1-2; possible D gene TRBD1, 5 bases. Per the germline V gene, CDR1 is MNHEY and CDR2 is SMNVEV (reference sequence). This CDR3 has 15 residues. Deletions cut 0 bases from V and 6 bases from J, with 14 bases between. In DNA, the CDR3 is TGTGCCAGCAGTTTATCGAGGGGTGGGGTGGATGGCTACACCTTC. Amino acid sequence: CASSLSRGGVDGYTF.

The CDR3 DNA sequence: TGTGCCAGCAGCCCCGAGGGGTCGAAATACAATGAGCAGTTCTTC. Residues: CASSPEGSKYNEQFF. The V call is TRBV13, the J call TRBJ2-1; tentatively, D is TRBD1 or TRBD2 (5 bases each). The CDR3 sequence is 15 residues long. V lost 5 bases and J lost 4, with 15 bases in between. Germline V gene lookup returns CDR1 PRHDT and CDR2 FYEKMQ (reference sequence).

The genes are TRBV9 and TRBJ2-1, with D unresolved. Germline-derived CDR1 and CDR2 are SGDLS and YYNGEE. V lost 0 bases, J lost 8 bases, and 9 bases lay in between. The CDR3 contains 13 residues. CDR3 sequence: CASSVANWDEQFF. The CDR3 DNA reads as TGTGCCAGCAGCGTAGCTAATTGGGATGAGCAGTTCTTC.

This chain uses TRBV30 with TRBJ1-1; D is undetermined. Germline CDR1 reads GTSNPN; CDR2 reads SVGIG (reference sequence). The CDR3 is 17 residues long. Deletions cut 3 bases from V and 1 base from J, with 21 bases between. The CDR3 loop is CAWRAGSWFMGNTEAFF. The CDR3 DNA sequence: TGTGCCTGGAGGGCCGGATCGTGGTTCATGGGGAACACTGAAGCTTTCTTT. The complete variable domain, with remaining parts taken from reference TRBV30 and TRBJ1-1, reads SQTIHQWPATLVQPVGSPLSLECTVEGTSNPNLYWYRQAAGRGLQLLFYSVGIGQISSEVPQNLSASRPQDRQFILSSKKLLLSDSGFYLCAWRAGSWFMGNTEAFFGQGTRLTVV.

The chain combines TRBV5-6 with TRBJ2-2, with D perhaps given as TRBD1 or TRBD2 (5 bases each). CDR1 is SGHDT, CDR2 YYEEEE, per germline. CDR3 size: 14 residues. Trimming shortened V by 3 bases and J by 4 bases, and 10 bases separated the two germline ends. The CDR3 DNA reads TGTGCCAGCAGCTGGGACCGGGGCACCGGGGAGCTGTTTTTT. Amino acids: CASSWDRGTGELFF. The variable domain in full, with the rest retrieved from reference TRBV5-6 and TRBJ2-2, is DAGVTQSPTHLIKTRGQQVTLRCSPKSGHDTVSWYQQALGQGPQFIFQYYEEEERQRGNFPDRFSGHQFPNYSSELNVNALLLGDSALYLCASSWDRGTGELFFGEGSRLTVL.

Only a few counts were recorded for this clone. This chain joins TRBV4-1 and TRBJ1-1, with 7 bases lining up with TRBD1. This CDR3 has 13 amino acids. V trimming: 9 bases; J trimming: 1 base; junction bases outside the gene matches: 5. Germline V lookup: CDR1 MGHRA, CDR2 YSYEKL. The CDR3 region is CASTGAGNTEAFF. The CDR3 bases are TGCGCCAGTACAGGGGCGGGGAACACTGAAGCTTTCTTT.

The chain combines TRBV11-3 with TRBJ2-2; D gene uncertain. Trimming pared 5 bases from V and 7 bases from J, leaving 8 bases between. The CDR3 loop spans 12 amino acids. Germline values: CDR1 SGHNT, CDR2 YENEEA. CDR3 DNA sequence: TGTGCCAGCAGCCTACCAAACGGGGAGCTGTTTTTT. Protein sequence: CASSLPNGELFF.

V and J are TRBV7-9 and TRBJ2-7, with 9 bases that match TRBD1. Germline loops: CDR1 SEHNR, CDR2 FQNEAQ (reference sequence). Germline trimming cut 5 bases from V and 0 bases from J; bases unmatched to any gene: 8. This CDR3 has 16 residues. This CDR3 is CASSPGPGQGSYEQYF. The CDR3 DNA reads TGTGCCAGCAGCCCAGGTCCGGGACAGGGCTCCTACGAGCAGTACTTC.

The rearrangement links TRBV9 to TRBJ2-6, with unresolved D. Germline assignment: CDR1 SGDLS and CDR2 YYNGEE. The CDR3 runs to 15 residues. The V end was cut by 6 bases, the J end by 0 bases, with 10 bases between. CDR3 sequence: CASTDDRSGANVLTF. The CDR3 nucleotides are TGTGCCAGCACCGATGACCGCTCTGGGGCCAACGTCCTGACTTTC.

J is TRBJ2-2 and V is TRBV30; perhaps TRBD2 as D (6 bases). Germline CDR1 and CDR2: GTSNPN and SVGIG (reference sequence). V was cut by 5 bases and J by 6 bases, with 19 bases left in between. The CDR3 totals 15 residues. The CDR3 DNA reads as TGTGCCTGGTTAGGTGCGGGGCCGAGGGCCGGGGAGCTGTTTTTT. Its protein is CAWLGAGPRAGELFF. The whole variable domain, remainder taken from reference TRBV30 and TRBJ2-2, is SQTIHQWPATLVQPVGSPLSLECTVEGTSNPNLYWYRQAAGRGLQLLFYSVGIGQISSEVPQNLSASRPQDRQFILSSKKLLLSDSGFYLCAWLGAGPRAGELFFGEGSRLTVL.

The chain combines TRBV11-2 with TRBJ2-5, with unresolved D. This CDR3 has 15 residues. Germline CDR1 and CDR2: SGHAT and FQNNGV. Between the trimmed V and J ends, which lost 1 base and 2 bases, there was a span of 11 bases. This chain's CDR3 is CASSLGLRQQETQYF. The CDR3 bases are TGTGCCAGCAGCTTAGGATTACGCCAGCAAGAGACCCAGTACTTC.

V and J are TRBV7-3 and TRBJ2-3; TRBD2 matches 7 bases. Germline V gene sequence: CDR1 SGHTA, CDR2 FQGTGA. This CDR3 spans 15 amino acids. V lost 5 bases and J lost 2; bases outside the gene matches: 7. The CDR3 nucleotides read TGTGCCAGCAGCCGTGGGACTACCCCCACAGATACGCAGTATTTT. It yields the protein CASSRGTTPTDTQYF.

V gene TRBV4-1 combines with J gene TRBJ2-3; 7 bases line up with TRBD2. With 4 bases clipped from V and 3 bases from J, the junction kept 4 bases outside the gene matches. Germline V lookup: CDR1 MGHRA, CDR2 YSYEKL. The CDR3 has 14 residues. The CDR3 sequence is CASSPWRETDTQYF. The CDR3 nucleotides read TGCGCCAGCAGCCCCTGGCGGGAGACAGATACGCAGTATTTT.

DNA of the CDR3: TGTGCCAGCAGTGAAAAATGGGGCAAGGAGGGAAAACTGTTTTTT. It codes for CASSEKWGKEGKLFF. V and J are TRBV25-1 and TRBJ1-4; perhaps TRBD1 as D (5 bases). Trimming removed 2 bases at V and 10 bases at J, with 17 bases between. Germline CDR1 MGHDK, CDR2 SYGVNS. The CDR3 extends over 15 amino acids.

V is TRBV29-1 and J is TRBJ2-3, with TRBD1 matching 9 bases. Germline CDR1 is SQVTM and CDR2 is ANQGSEA. The CDR3 consists of 16 residues. The junction had 14 bases not matched to a gene; V was cut back by 8 bases and J by 2 bases. This CDR3 is CSCLNGGTGSTDTQYF. The DNA for the CDR3 is TGCAGCTGCCTGAACGGGGGGACAGGGTCCACAGATACGCAGTATTTT.

The CDR3 sequence is CASMNTEAFF. The DNA of the CDR3 is TGTGCCAGCATGAACACTGAAGCTTTCTTT. The rearrangement joins TRBV6-1 to TRBJ1-1; D is ambiguous. The germline gives CDR1 MNHNS, CDR2 SASEGT. Trimming shortened V by 7 bases and J by 0 bases, and 0 bases separated the two germline ends. The CDR3 covers 10 residues.

DNA of the CDR3: TGTGCCAGCAGTGTTACAGGAGATTCCTACGAGCAGTACTTC. This sequence encodes CASSVTGDSYEQYF. The genes are TRBV7-8 and TRBJ2-7; D possibly corresponds to TRBD1 (5 bases). With 6 bases removed from V and 1 base from J, the gap between germline ends came to 13 bases. The CDR3 contains 14 residues. The germline gives CDR1 SGHVS, CDR2 FQNEAQ.

This rearrangement joins TRBV9 to TRBJ1-1, with D possibly TRBD1 on 5 matching bases. The CDR3 length is 14 residues. CDR1 is SGDLS and CDR2 is YYNGEE in the germline V gene. The ends were cut back, 0 bases at V and 8 bases at J, with 14 bases in the middle. The CDR3, as DNA: TGTGCCAGCAGCGTAGTAGAGGGGTCGTTGGAAGCTTTCTTT. Translated, it gives CASSVVEGSLEAFF. The variable domain in full, completed from reference TRBV9 and TRBJ1-1, reads DSGVTQTPKHLITATGQRVTLRCSPRSGDLSVYWYQQSLDQGLQFLIQYYNGEERAKGNILERFSAQQFPDLHSELNLSSLELGDSALYFCASSVVEGSLEAFFGQGTRLTVV.

V and J are TRBV21-1 and TRBJ1-2; the table's D gene call, TRBD1, was not cross checked with the DNA. TRBV21-1 is shown as a pseudogene. This CDR3 spans 13 amino acids. CDR3 bases: TGTGCCAGCATGCCACAGGGGCCCGTTGGCTACACCTTC. Translating it yields CASMPQGPVGYTF.